The rows below give T cell receptor beta chains drawn from one sample of a study of T cell repertoires in aging, cancer and after chemotherapy. TCRdb called the multiplex PCR reads again in MiXCR, with one record for every CDR3 protein. The data show fewer than 4,500 distinct CDR3 sequences, less than 45% seen once. The sequencing input was blood. The receptors were sampled from a human donor with a solid tumor. Each CDR3 is given with its conserved first and last residue. The D gene is left open where the match is weak. The listing skips clone size in some rows; elsewhere it reads once, few, many or a size class.

J | V | size | D | DNA | CDR3
TRBJ2-7 | TRBV18 | - | - | TGTGCCAGCTCACCACCGGCGACAGGCAGCCCATACGAGCAGTACTTC | CASSPPATGSPYEQYF
TRBJ2-1 | TRBV27 | few | - | TGTGCCAGCAGTTCAGGGTCCTCCTACAATGAGCAGTTCTTC | CASSSGSSYNEQFF
TRBJ1-5 | TRBV12-3/TRBV12-4 | - | - | TGTGCCAGCAGCTATGCGGGTGGCAATCAGCCCCAGCATTTT | CASSYAGGNQPQHF
TRBJ2-3 | TRBV29-1 | - | - | TGCAGCGGTGATAGAGCCTCCGGATCCACAGATACGCAGTATTTT | CSGDRASGSTDTQYF
TRBJ1-1 | TRBV20-1 | - | - | TGCAGTGCTAGAGGGGACACAAGGATCATGAACACTGAAGCTTTCTTT | CSARGDTRIMNTEAFF
TRBJ2-3 | TRBV29-1 | - | TRBD1 | TGCAGCGTCGCTTATGGGACAGGGGCCACAGATACGCAGTATTTT | CSVAYGTGATDTQYF
TRBJ2-2 | TRBV7-9 | - | TRBD1 | TGCGCCAGCAGCCGTGGACAGGGGGGGTCGACCGGGGAGCTGTTTTTT | CASSRGQGGSTGELFF
TRBJ2-5 | TRBV20-1 | - | TRBD2 | TGCAGTGCTAGAGAGGGGTCGAGGGCGGGAGATGAGACCCAGTACTTC | CSAREGSRAGDETQYF
TRBJ1-6 | TRBV7-6 | - | - | TGTGCCAGCAGCTTATCGGGGGACGGTCCCCTCCACTTT | CASSLSGDGPLHF
TRBJ2-3 | TRBV6-1 | - | - | TGTGCCAGCAGTGAGGTTGTTTCACAGGGAGATACGCAGTATTTT | CASSEVVSQGDTQYF
TRBJ2-3 | TRBV9 | medium-sized | - | TGTGCCAGCAGCGTAGAGGACGGTAGCACAGATACGCAGTATTTT | CASSVEDGSTDTQYF
TRBJ1-6 | TRBV19 | - | - | TGTGCCACCAGTAATATAGGCAGCTCCTATAATTCACCCCTCCACTTT | CATSNIGSSYNSPLHF
TRBJ1-3 | TRBV27 | - | - | TGTGCCAGCAGTCCCCTATTGGGAAACACCATATATTTT | CASSPLLGNTIYF
TRBJ2-2 | TRBV12-3/TRBV12-4 | - | - | TGTGCCAGCAGGCCTGACACCGGGGAGCTGTTTTTT | CASRPDTGELFF
TRBJ1-1 | TRBV12-3/TRBV12-4 | - | - | TGTGCCAGCAGTTCCGGACCCAGCACTGAAGCTTTCTTT | CASSSGPSTEAFF
TRBJ2-3 | TRBV7-8 | once | - | TGTGCCAGCGGTAGAGGGGCCTTTACAGATACGCAGTATTTT | CASGRGAFTDTQYF
TRBJ1-5 | TRBV27 | - | - | TGTGCCAGCAGCCGCAATAGCAATCAGCCCCAGCATTTT | CASSRNSNQPQHF
TRBJ2-1 | TRBV29-1 | medium-sized | - | TGCAGCGTTGGTAGCGTTCACAATGAGCAGTTCTTC | CSVGSVHNEQFF
TRBJ1-4 | TRBV19 | - | - | TGTGCCACCGGGGCAAGGGTTAATGAAAAACTGTTTTTT | CATGARVNEKLFF
TRBJ2-7 | TRBV6-2/TRBV6-3 | - | - | TGTGCCAGCAGGGAAACAAACAGGGACGAGCAGTACTTC | CASRETNRDEQYF